A selection of T cell receptor beta chains follows, all from one sample in a study of blood T cell repertoires in COVID-19. TCRdb's copy holds only in-frame clones and misses some; the assay was immunoSEQ multiplex PCR. Counted here are 300,000 or so clones, 86% occurring once; the ten biggest clones make up less than 11%. Input material: PBMCs or T cells enriched from blood (not recorded which). The receptors come from a woman younger than 35 who had recovered from COVID-19. CDR3s include the opening cysteine and the closing phenylalanine or tryptophan. Each record gives: D gene, V gene, J gene, CDR3 protein, CDR3 DNA. The D gene is left open where the match is weak.

d_call: TRBD1
v_call: TRBV7-9
j_call: TRBJ2-2
cdr3_aa: CASSFRDRGVSGELFF
cdr3_nt: TGTGCCAGCAGCTTTCGGGACAGGGGCGTAAGCGGGGAGCTGTTTTTT

d_call: -
v_call: TRBV13
j_call: TRBJ1-1
cdr3_aa: CASSLGRTANTEAFF
cdr3_nt: TGTGCCAGCAGCTTAGGCAGAACAGCGAACACTGAAGCTTTCTTT

d_call: TRBD1
v_call: TRBV5-1
j_call: TRBJ1-6
cdr3_aa: CASSITGGSRSPLHF
cdr3_nt: TGCGCCAGCAGCATAACAGGGGGGTCGAGGTCACCCCTCCACTTT

d_call: -
v_call: TRBV6-1
j_call: TRBJ1-3
cdr3_aa: CASSEGLAGNTIYF
cdr3_nt: TGTGCCAGCAGTGAAGGTTTAGCGGGAAACACCATATATTTT

d_call: -
v_call: TRBV6-5
j_call: TRBJ1-1
cdr3_aa: CASRPGTTTEAFF
cdr3_nt: TGTGCCAGCAGGCCCGGGACAACGACTGAAGCTTTCTTT

d_call: -
v_call: TRBV19
j_call: TRBJ1-6
cdr3_aa: CASSVGSSYNSPLHF
cdr3_nt: TGTGCCAGTAGTGTTGGCAGCTCCTATAATTCACCCCTCCACTTT

d_call: -
v_call: TRBV6-5
j_call: TRBJ2-3
cdr3_aa: CASSRRGVGTDTQYF
cdr3_nt: TGTGCCAGCAGTCGGCGGGGTGTTGGGACAGATACGCAGTATTTT

d_call: TRBD1
v_call: TRBV10-3
j_call: TRBJ1-1
cdr3_aa: CAITPGQGYTEAFF
cdr3_nt: TGTGCCATCACTCCGGGACAGGGCTACACTGAAGCTTTCTTT

d_call: TRBD1
v_call: TRBV27
j_call: TRBJ1-2
cdr3_aa: CASSLYGQGNGYTF
cdr3_nt: TGTGCCAGCAGTCTTTACGGACAGGGGAATGGCTACACCTTC

d_call: -
v_call: TRBV7-8
j_call: TRBJ2-1
cdr3_aa: CASGASSYNEQFF
cdr3_nt: TGTGCCAGCGGGGCAAGCTCCTACAATGAGCAGTTCTTC